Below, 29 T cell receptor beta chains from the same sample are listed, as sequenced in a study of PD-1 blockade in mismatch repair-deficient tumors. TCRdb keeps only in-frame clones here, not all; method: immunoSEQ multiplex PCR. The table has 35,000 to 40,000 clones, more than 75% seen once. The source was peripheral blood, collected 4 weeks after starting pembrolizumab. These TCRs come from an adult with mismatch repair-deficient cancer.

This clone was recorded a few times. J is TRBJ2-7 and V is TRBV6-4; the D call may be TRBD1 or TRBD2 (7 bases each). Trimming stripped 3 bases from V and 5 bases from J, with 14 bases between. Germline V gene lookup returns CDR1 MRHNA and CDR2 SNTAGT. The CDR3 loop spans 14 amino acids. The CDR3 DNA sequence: TGTGCCAGCAGTGAGGGAGGGGGCGCAGACGAGCAGTACTTC. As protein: CASSEGGGADEQYF.

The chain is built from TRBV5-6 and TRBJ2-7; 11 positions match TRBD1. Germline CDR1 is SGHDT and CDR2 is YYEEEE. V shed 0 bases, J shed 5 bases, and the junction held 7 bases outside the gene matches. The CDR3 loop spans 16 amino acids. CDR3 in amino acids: CASSLVGQGAPDEQYF. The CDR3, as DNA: TGTGCCAGCAGCTTGGTTGGACAGGGGGCTCCGGACGAGCAGTACTTC.

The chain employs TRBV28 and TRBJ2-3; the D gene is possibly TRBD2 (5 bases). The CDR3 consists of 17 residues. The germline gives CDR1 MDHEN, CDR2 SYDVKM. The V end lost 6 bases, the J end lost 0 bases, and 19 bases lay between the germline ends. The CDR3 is CASSELLGRGSTDTQYF. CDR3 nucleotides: TGTGCCAGCAGCGAATTACTAGGACGAGGGAGCACAGATACGCAGTATTTT.

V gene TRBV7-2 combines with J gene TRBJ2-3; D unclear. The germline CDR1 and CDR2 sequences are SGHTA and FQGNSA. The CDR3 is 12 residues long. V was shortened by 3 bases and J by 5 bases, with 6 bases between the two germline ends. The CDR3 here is CASSLTRDTQYF. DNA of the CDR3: TGTGCCAGCAGCTTGACCAGAGATACGCAGTATTTT.

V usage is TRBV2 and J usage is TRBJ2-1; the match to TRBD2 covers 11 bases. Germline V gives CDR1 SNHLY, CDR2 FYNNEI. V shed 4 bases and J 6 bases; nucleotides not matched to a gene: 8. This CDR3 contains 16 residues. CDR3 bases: TGTGCCAGCAGTGGGCCTGGACTAGCGGGCTCCAATGAGCAGTTCTTC. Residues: CASSGPGLAGSNEQFF. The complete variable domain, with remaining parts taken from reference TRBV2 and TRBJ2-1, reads EPEVTQTPSHQVTQMGQEVILRCVPISNHLYFYWYRQILGQKVEFLVSFYNNEISEKSEIFDDQFSVERPDGSNFTLKIRSTKLEDSAMYFCASSGPGLAGSNEQFFGPGTRLTVL.

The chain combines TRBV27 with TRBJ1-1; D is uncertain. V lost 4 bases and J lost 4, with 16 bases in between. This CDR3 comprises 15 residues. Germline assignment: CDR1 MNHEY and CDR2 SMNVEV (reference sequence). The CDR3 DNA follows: TGTGCCAGCAGTTCAATCCGTTGGGATCGCACTGAAGCTTTCTTT. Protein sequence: CASSSIRWDRTEAFF.

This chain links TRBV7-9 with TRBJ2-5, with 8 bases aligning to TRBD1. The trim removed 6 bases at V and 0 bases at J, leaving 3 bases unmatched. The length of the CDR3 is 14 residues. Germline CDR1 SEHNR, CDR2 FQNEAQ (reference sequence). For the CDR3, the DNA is TGTGCCAGCAGAGTACAGGGGGACCAAGAGACCCAGTACTTC. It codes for CASRVQGDQETQYF.

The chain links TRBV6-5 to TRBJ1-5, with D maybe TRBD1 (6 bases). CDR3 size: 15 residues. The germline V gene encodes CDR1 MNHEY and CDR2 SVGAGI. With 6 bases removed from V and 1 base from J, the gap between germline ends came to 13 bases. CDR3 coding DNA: TGTGCCAGCAGAAAAACAGGGTCGAGCAATCAGCCCCAGCATTTT. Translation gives CASRKTGSSNQPQHF.

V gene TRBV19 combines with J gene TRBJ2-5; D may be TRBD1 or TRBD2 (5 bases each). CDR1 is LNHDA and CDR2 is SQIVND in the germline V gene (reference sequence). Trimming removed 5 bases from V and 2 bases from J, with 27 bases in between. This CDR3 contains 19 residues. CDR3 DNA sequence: TGTGCCAGTAGTTTGGGGGACGATAGACAACCCTTTTCGCAAGAGACCCAGTACTTC. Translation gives CASSLGDDRQPFSQETQYF.

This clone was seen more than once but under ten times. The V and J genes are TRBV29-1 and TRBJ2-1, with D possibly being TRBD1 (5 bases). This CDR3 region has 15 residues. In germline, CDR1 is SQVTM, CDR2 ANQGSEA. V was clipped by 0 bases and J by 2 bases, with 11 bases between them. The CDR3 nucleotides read TGCAGCGTTGAAGATCCCGACAGAGCCTACAATGAGCAGTTCTTC. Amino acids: CSVEDPDRAYNEQFF.

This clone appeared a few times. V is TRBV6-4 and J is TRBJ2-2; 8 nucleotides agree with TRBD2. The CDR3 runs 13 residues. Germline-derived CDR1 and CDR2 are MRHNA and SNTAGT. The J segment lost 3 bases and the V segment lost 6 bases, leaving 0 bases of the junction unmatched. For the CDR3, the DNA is TGTGCCAGCAGCGGGAGGGACACCGGGGAGCTGTTTTTT. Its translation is CASSGRDTGELFF.

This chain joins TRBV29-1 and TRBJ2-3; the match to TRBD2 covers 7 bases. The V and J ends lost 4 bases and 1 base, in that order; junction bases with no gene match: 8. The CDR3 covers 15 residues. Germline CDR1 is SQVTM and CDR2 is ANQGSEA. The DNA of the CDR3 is TGCAGCGTTGCTGAGTTAGCGGGTCGCACAGATACGCAGTATTTT. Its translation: CSVAELAGRTDTQYF.

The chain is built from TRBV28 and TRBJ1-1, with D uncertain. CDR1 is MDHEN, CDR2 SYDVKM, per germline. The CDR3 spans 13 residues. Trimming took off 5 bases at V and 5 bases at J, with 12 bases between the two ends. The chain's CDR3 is CASSEAVRTEAFF. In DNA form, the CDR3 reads TGTGCCAGCAGTGAAGCCGTCAGGACTGAAGCTTTCTTT.

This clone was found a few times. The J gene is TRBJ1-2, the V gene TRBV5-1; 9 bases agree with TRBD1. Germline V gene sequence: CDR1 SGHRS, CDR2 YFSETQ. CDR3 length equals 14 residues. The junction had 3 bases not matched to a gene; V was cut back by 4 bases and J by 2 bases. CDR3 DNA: TGCGCCAGCAGCCCCGGGACAGGGAACTATGGCTACACCTTC. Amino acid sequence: CASSPGTGNYGYTF.

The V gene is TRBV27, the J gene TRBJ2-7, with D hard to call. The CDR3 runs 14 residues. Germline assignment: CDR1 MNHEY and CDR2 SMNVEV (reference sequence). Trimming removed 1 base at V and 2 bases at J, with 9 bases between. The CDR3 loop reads CASSLYAGAYEQYF. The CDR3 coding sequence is TGTGCCAGCAGTTTATACGCCGGAGCCTACGAGCAGTACTTC.

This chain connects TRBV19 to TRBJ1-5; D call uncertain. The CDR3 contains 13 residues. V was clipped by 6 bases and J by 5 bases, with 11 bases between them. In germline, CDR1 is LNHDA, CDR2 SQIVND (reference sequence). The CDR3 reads CASSDTGDQPQHF. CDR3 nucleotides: TGTGCCAGTAGCGACACCGGGGATCAGCCCCAGCATTTT.

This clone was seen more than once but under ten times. CDR3 loop: CASSPLAGATEQYF. In DNA, the CDR3 is TGTGCCAGCAGCCCTCTAGCGGGAGCGACCGAGCAGTACTTC. V is TRBV13 and J is TRBJ2-7, with 10 nucleotides matching TRBD2. Losses at the gene ends were 5 bases for V and 6 bases for J; bases not matched to a gene: 7. CDR1 PRHDT and CDR2 FYEKMQ come from the germline V gene (reference sequence). This CDR3 spans 14 amino acids.

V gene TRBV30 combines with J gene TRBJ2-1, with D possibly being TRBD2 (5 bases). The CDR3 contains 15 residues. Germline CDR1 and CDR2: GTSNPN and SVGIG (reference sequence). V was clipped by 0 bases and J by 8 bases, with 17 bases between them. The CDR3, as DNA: TGTGCCTGGAGTGTAGCGGCGGGCCCTTTTTATGAGCAGTTCTTC. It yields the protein CAWSVAAGPFYEQFF. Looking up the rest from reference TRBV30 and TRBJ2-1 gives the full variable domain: SQTIHQWPATLVQPVGSPLSLECTVEGTSNPNLYWYRQAAGRGLQLLFYSVGIGQISSEVPQNLSASRPQDRQFILSSKKLLLSDSGFYLCAWSVAAGPFYEQFFGPGTRLTVL.

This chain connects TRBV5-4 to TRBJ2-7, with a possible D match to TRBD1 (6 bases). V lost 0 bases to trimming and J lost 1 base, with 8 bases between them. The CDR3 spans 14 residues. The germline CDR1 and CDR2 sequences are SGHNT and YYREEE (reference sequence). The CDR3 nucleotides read TGTGCCAGCAGCTTGGCCGGACAGTCCTACGAGCAGTACTTC. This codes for CASSLAGQSYEQYF.

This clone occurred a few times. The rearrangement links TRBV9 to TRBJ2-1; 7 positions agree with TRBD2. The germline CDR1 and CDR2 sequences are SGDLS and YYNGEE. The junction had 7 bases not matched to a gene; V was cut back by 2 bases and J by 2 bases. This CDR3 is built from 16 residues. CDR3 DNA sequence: TGTGCCAGCAGCGTGCACCTAGCGGAGGCCTACAATGAGCAGTTCTTC. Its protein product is CASSVHLAEAYNEQFF.

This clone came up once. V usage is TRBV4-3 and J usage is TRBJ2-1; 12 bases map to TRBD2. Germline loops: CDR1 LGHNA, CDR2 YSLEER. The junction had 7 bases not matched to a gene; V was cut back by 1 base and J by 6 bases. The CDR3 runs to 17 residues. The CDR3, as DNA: TGCGCCAGCAGCCAAGTCCCCCTAGCGGGAGGGCGCAATGAGCAGTTCTTC. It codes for CASSQVPLAGGRNEQFF.

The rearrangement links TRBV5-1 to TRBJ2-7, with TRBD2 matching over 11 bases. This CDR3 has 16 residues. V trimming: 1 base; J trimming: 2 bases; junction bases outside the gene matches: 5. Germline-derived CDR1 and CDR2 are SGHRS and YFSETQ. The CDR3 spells CASSLTSGSNTYEQYF. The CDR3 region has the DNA TGCGCCAGCAGCTTGACTAGCGGGAGTAACACCTACGAGCAGTACTTC. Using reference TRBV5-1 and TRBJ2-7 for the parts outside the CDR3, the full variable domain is KAGVTQTPRYLIKTRGQQVTLSCSPISGHRSVSWYQQTPGQGLQFLFEYFSETQRNKGNFPGRFSGRQFSNSRSEMNVSTLELGDSALYLCASSLTSGSNTYEQYFGPGTRLTVT.

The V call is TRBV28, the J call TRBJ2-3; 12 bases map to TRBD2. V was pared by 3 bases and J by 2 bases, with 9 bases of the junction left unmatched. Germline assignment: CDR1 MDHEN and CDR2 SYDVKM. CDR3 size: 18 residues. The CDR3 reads CASSFPLAGGPHTDTQYF. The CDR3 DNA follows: TGTGCCAGCAGTTTTCCCCTAGCGGGAGGGCCCCACACAGATACGCAGTATTTT.

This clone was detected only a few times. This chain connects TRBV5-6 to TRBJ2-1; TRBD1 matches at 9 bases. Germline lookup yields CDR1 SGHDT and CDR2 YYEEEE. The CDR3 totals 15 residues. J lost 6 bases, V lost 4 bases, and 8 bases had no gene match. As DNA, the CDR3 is TGTGCCAGCAGCCCCGGGACAGGGAACGGCAATGAGCAGTTCTTC. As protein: CASSPGTGNGNEQFF.

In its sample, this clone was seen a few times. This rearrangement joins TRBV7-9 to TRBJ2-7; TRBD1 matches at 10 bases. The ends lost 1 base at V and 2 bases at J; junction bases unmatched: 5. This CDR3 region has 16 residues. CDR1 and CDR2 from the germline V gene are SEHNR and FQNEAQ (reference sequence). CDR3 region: CASSLGLGTGAYEQYF. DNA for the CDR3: TGTGCCAGCAGCTTAGGCCTCGGGACAGGGGCCTACGAGCAGTACTTC.

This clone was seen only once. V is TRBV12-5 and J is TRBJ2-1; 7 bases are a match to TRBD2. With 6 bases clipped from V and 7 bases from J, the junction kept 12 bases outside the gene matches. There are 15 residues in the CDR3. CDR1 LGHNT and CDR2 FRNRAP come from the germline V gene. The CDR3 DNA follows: TGTGCTAGTGGCCCTACGGGGGGAGTATCAAATGAGCAGTTCTTC. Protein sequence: CASGPTGGVSNEQFF.

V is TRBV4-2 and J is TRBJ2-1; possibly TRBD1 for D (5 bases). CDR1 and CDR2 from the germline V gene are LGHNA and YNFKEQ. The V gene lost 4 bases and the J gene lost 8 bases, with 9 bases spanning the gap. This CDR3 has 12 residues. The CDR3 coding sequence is TGTGCCAGCAGCCTAGGGGTTGATGAGCAGTTCTTC. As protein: CASSLGVDEQFF.

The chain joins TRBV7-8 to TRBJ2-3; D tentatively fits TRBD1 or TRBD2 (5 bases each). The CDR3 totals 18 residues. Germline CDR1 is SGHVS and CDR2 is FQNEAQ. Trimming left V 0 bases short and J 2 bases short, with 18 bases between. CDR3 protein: CASSLATVPGTYTDTQYF. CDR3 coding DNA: TGTGCCAGCAGCTTAGCCACGGTGCCGGGGACGTACACAGATACGCAGTATTTT.

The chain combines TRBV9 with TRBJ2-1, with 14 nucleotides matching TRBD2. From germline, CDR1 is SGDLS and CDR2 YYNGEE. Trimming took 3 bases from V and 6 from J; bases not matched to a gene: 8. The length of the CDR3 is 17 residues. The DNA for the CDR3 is TGTGCCAGCAGCGAGCGGACGGGGACTAGCGGGAGCAATGAGCAGTTCTTC. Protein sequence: CASSERTGTSGSNEQFF.